This T cell receptor beta chain was sequenced in a study of spatial heterogeneity in lung cancer. TCRdb reanalysed the 5' RACE reads using MiXCR and keeps one entry per CDR3 protein. Altogether 20,000 to 25,000 distinct CDR3 sequences are present, roughly 6.7% being singletons, with the ten largest covering 10%. To note about this clonotype: Its antigen is undetermined.

Findings of the study overall: Tumor mutation count correlated with how many alpha and beta TCRs expanded intratumorally.

Time point given: sample taken at primary tumor resection. Unsorted whole RNA samples from tumor, nontumor lung or frozen PBMC were sequenced. Germline V gene lookup returns CDR1 SGHTA and CDR2 FQGNSA. Deletions cut 1 base from V and 8 bases from J, with 12 bases between. The CDR3 loop spans 14 amino acids. J is TRBJ1-5 and V is TRBV7-2, with D maybe TRBD1 (6 bases). The sequence derives from a male donor with early-stage non-small cell lung cancer. The sequencing used lung tumor tissue, collected at surgery. The CDR3 sequence: CASSLGGGGEPQHF. DNA for the CDR3: TGTGCCAGCAGCTTAGGCGGGGGCGGAGAGCCCCAGCATTTT.